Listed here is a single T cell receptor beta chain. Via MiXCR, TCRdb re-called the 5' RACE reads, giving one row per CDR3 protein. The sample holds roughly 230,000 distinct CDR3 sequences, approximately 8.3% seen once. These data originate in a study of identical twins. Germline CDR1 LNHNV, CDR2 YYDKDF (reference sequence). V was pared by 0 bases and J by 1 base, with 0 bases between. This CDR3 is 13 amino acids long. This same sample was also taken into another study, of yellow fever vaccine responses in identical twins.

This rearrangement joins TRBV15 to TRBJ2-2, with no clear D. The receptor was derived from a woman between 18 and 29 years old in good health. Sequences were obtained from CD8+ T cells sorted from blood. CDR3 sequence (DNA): TGTGCCACCAGCAGAGAGAACACCGGGGAGCTGTTTTTT. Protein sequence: CATSRENTGELFF.